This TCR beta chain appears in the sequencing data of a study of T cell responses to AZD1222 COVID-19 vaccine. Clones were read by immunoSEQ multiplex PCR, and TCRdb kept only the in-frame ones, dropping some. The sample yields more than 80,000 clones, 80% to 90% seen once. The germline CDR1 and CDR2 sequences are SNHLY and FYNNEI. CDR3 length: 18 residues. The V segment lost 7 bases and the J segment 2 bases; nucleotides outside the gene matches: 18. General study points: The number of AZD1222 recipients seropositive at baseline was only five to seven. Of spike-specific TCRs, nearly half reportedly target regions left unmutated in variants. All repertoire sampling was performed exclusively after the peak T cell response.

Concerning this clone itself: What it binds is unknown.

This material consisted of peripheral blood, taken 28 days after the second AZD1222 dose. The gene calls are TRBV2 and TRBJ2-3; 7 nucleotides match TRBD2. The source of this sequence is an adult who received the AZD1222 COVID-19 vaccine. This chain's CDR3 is CASTEWGTASGLTDTQYF. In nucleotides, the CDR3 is TGTGCCAGCACCGAGTGGGGCACGGCTAGCGGCCTCACAGATACGCAGTATTTT. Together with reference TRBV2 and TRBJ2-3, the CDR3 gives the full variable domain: EPEVTQTPSHQVTQMGQEVILRCVPISNHLYFYWYRQILGQKVEFLVSFYNNEISEKSEIFDDQFSVERPDGSNFTLKIRSTKLEDSAMYFCASTEWGTASGLTDTQYFGPGTRLTVL.